This TCR beta chain comes out of a study of OX40 agonist ivuxolimab in advanced cancers. Study-wide background: The patients got ivuxolimab, which is an agonistic anti-OX40 (CD134) antibody. In this trial design, patients received ivuxolimab intravenously at 0.01 to 10 mg/kg every 2 weeks. With a range of about 23 to 90, age averaged approximately 60 years, and 65% to 90% were male. Study-wide points: Both blood CD4+ and CD8+ T cells showed clonal growth by week 6 at 0.1 to 3.0 mg/kg.

The germline CDR1 and CDR2 sequences are MNHEY and SMNVEV (reference sequence). With V trimmed by 4 bases and J by 3 bases, 2 bases remained unmatched. The CDR3 is 14 residues long. Remarks on this clone: The antigen is not known.

The assay was immunoSEQ multiplex PCR, and TCRdb's table has in-frame clones only and misses some. The repertoire includes tens of thousands of clones, approximately 91% of them detected once, and 29% sits in the top ten. The rearrangement links TRBV27 to TRBJ2-1; 8 positions match TRBD1. The TCR was taken from an adult with an advanced solid tumor such as melanoma, head and neck, liver or kidney cancer. Source: CD4+ or CD8+ T cells sorted from blood, taken in a trial of the OX40 agonist ivuxolimab. In nucleotides, the CDR3 is TGTGCCAGCAGTTCCGGGACAGGCTACAATGAGCAGTTCTTC. This sequence encodes CASSSGTGYNEQFF.